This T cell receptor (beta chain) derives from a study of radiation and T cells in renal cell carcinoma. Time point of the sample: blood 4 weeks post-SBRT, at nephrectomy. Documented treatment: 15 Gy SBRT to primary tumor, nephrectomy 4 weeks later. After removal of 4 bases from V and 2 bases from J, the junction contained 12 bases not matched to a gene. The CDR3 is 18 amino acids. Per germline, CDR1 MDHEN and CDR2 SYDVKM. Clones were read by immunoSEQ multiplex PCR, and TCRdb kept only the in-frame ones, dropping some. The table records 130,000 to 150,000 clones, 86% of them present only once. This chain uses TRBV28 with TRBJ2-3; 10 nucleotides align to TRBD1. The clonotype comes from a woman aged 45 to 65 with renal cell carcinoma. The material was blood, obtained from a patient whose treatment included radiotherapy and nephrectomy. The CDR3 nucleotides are TGTGCCAGCAGTTCTCAATCCGGGACAGGGGAGTCCACAGATACGCAGTATTTT. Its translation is CASSSQSGTGESTDTQYF.